Listed below are T cell receptor beta chains from one sample, sequenced in a study of shared clonotypes between healthy human individuals. The table came from immunoSEQ multiplex PCR; TCRdb's copy has only in-frame clones and leaves some out. This table holds over 750,000 clones, roughly 96% found once. The sample comprised naive CD8+ T cells sorted from blood. All receptors derive from a man aged 25-40 years in good health. Both conserved end residues are trimmed from each CDR3.

j_call: TRBJ2-5
v_call: TRBV6-1
cdr3_aa: ASKWTPEQETQY

j_call: TRBJ1-2
v_call: TRBV5-1
cdr3_aa: ASSRTASNYGYT

j_call: TRBJ2-5
v_call: TRBV5-4
cdr3_aa: ASSTTGLAEETQY

j_call: TRBJ2-3
v_call: TRBV11-2
cdr3_aa: ASSPREALAPTDAQY

j_call: TRBJ1-2
v_call: TRBV10-2
cdr3_aa: ASSTGTGEYGYT

j_call: TRBJ2-3
v_call: TRBV27
cdr3_aa: ASGLLAVGTDTQY

j_call: TRBJ2-7
v_call: TRBV19
cdr3_aa: ASSAGTGSYEQY

j_call: TRBJ2-7
v_call: TRBV7-8
cdr3_aa: ASSLVELAGSEQY

j_call: TRBJ2-1
v_call: TRBV7-2
cdr3_aa: ASSLGVTTYNEQF

j_call: TRBJ2-3
v_call: TRBV10-2
cdr3_aa: ASRRKEAGRDTQY

j_call: TRBJ1-4
v_call: TRBV7-9
cdr3_aa: ASSSGAGVEKLF

j_call: TRBJ1-5
v_call: TRBV11-2
cdr3_aa: ASSQTPHSNQPQH

j_call: TRBJ2-1
v_call: TRBV7-9
cdr3_aa: ASSPPHSDLRNEQF

j_call: TRBJ2-1
v_call: TRBV19
cdr3_aa: ASSKTGLNNEQF

j_call: TRBJ2-7
v_call: TRBV7-9
cdr3_aa: ASSFQTGAKKYEQY

j_call: TRBJ2-5
v_call: TRBV4-3
cdr3_aa: ASSQGTLQETQY

j_call: TRBJ2-1
v_call: TRBV30
cdr3_aa: AWSEGRGWNEQF

j_call: TRBJ2-7
v_call: TRBV4-1
cdr3_aa: ASSLGLSYEQY

j_call: TRBJ2-1
v_call: TRBV27
cdr3_aa: ASSSLGQADNEQF

j_call: TRBJ2-7
v_call: TRBV7-9
cdr3_aa: ASSPFPLGTPRYEQY

j_call: TRBJ2-1
v_call: TRBV4-1
cdr3_aa: ASSQSPLGGQGDGEQF

j_call: TRBJ2-7
v_call: TRBV5-1
cdr3_aa: ASTMGNLYEQY

j_call: TRBJ2-1
v_call: TRBV29-1
cdr3_aa: SGGLANNNEQF

j_call: TRBJ1-1
v_call: TRBV14
cdr3_aa: ASSRLRDRGTEAF

j_call: TRBJ2-1
v_call: TRBV7-9
cdr3_aa: ASSLNIPRFYNEQF

j_call: TRBJ2-7
v_call: TRBV29-1
cdr3_aa: SAGTGGSYEQY

j_call: TRBJ2-1
v_call: TRBV7-9
cdr3_aa: AMELADSYNEQF

j_call: TRBJ2-3
v_call: TRBV6-5
cdr3_aa: ASSQTGDTQY

j_call: TRBJ2-3
v_call: TRBV27
cdr3_aa: ASTSGTPNPLRTQY

j_call: TRBJ2-1
v_call: TRBV11-2
cdr3_aa: ASSPEGRSYNEQF

j_call: TRBJ2-7
v_call: TRBV28
cdr3_aa: ASSLWDSNYEQY

j_call: TRBJ2-7
v_call: TRBV7-9
cdr3_aa: ASSLAHGMVSGNYEQY

j_call: TRBJ2-7
v_call: TRBV14
cdr3_aa: ASSQDPGNNEQY

j_call: TRBJ2-1
v_call: TRBV12-2
cdr3_aa: ASRLSTSGRAGEQF

j_call: TRBJ2-1
v_call: TRBV7-8
cdr3_aa: ASSPSTSGSINEQF

j_call: TRBJ2-5
v_call: TRBV11-2
cdr3_aa: ASSLLAGGRQETQY

j_call: TRBJ2-7
v_call: TRBV6-5
cdr3_aa: ASHPIRDRKYEQY

j_call: TRBJ1-5
v_call: TRBV27
cdr3_aa: ASREGAQPQH

j_call: TRBJ2-7
v_call: TRBV7-9
cdr3_aa: ASSGVSGLSYEQY

j_call: TRBJ2-5
v_call: TRBV6-1
cdr3_aa: ASSAGLAGEGETQY

j_call: TRBJ1-5
v_call: TRBV7-8
cdr3_aa: ASSLAPDRGRQPQH

j_call: TRBJ2-1
v_call: TRBV7-9
cdr3_aa: ASSPKGGLAGEEQF

j_call: TRBJ2-7
v_call: TRBV7-9
cdr3_aa: ASSLVGRPVVEQY

j_call: TRBJ2-7
v_call: TRBV7-9
cdr3_aa: ASIYTPGQGISYEQY

j_call: TRBJ2-3
v_call: TRBV16
cdr3_aa: ASSPLLGPTDTQY

j_call: TRBJ2-1
v_call: TRBV18
cdr3_aa: ASSAAGTSGTNEQF

j_call: TRBJ1-2
v_call: TRBV19
cdr3_aa: ASTAGQSSFYGYT

j_call: TRBJ2-3
v_call: TRBV27
cdr3_aa: ASSPGVAGTDTQY

j_call: TRBJ2-7
v_call: TRBV7-8
cdr3_aa: ASSYYRDNGDEQY

j_call: TRBJ2-7
v_call: TRBV15
cdr3_aa: ATSTPGGSLYEQY

j_call: TRBJ2-7
v_call: TRBV11-2
cdr3_aa: ASSLGDSYEQY

j_call: TRBJ2-6
v_call: TRBV15
cdr3_aa: ATSRDSLSVAPLGANVLT

j_call: TRBJ2-1
v_call: TRBV18
cdr3_aa: ASSPLGTRDSEQF

j_call: TRBJ2-1
v_call: TRBV7-9
cdr3_aa: ASSSGTGVYNEQF

j_call: TRBJ2-1
v_call: TRBV29-1
cdr3_aa: SVELGGLAVYNEQF

j_call: TRBJ1-1
v_call: TRBV5-1
cdr3_aa: ASSPGSMGGNTEAF

j_call: TRBJ2-1
v_call: TRBV4-1
cdr3_aa: ASSQDSSASSYNEQF